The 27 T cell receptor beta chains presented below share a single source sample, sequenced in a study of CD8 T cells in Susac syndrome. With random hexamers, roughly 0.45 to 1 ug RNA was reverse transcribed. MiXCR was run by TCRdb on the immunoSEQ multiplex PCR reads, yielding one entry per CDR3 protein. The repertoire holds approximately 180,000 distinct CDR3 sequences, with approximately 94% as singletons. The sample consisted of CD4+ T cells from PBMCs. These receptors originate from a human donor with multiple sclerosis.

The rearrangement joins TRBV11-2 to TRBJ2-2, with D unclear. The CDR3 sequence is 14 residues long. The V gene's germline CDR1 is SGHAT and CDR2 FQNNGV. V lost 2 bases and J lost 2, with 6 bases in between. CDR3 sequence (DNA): TGTGCCAGCAGCTTATACTTAAACACCGGGGAGCTGTTTTTT. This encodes CASSLYLNTGELFF.

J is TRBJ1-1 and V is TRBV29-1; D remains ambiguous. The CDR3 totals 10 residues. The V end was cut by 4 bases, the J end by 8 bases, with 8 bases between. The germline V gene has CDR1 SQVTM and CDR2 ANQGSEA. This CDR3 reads CSVALVEAFF. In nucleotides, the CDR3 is TGCAGCGTTGCGTTAGTAGAAGCTTTCTTT.

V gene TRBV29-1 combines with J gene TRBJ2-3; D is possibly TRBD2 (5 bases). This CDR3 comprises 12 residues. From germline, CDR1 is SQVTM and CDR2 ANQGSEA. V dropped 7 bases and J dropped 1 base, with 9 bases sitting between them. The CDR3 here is CSGDGGTDTQYF. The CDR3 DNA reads TGCAGCGGCGACGGGGGCACAGATACGCAGTATTTT.

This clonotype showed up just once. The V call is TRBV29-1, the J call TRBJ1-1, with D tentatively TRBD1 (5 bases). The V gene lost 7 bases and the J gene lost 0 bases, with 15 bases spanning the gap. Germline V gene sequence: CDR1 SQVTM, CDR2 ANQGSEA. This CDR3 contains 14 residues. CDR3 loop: CSGGPTAVNTEAFF. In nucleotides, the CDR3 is TGCAGCGGGGGACCGACAGCCGTGAACACTGAAGCTTTCTTT.

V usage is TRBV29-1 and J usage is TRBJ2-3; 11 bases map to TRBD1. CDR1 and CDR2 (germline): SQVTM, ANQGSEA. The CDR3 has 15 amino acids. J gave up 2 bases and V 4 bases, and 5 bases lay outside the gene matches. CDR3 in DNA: TGCAGCGTTGTGGGACAGGGGGGCCCCACAGATACGCAGTATTTT. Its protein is CSVVGQGGPTDTQYF.

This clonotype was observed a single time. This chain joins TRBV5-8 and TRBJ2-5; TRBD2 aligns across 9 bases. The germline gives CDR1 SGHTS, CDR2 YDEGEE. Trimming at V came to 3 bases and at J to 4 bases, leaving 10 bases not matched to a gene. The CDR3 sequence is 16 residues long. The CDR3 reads CASSSMGGGALETQYF. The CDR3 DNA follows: TGTGCCAGCAGCTCCATGGGCGGGGGGGCCCTAGAGACCCAGTACTTC.

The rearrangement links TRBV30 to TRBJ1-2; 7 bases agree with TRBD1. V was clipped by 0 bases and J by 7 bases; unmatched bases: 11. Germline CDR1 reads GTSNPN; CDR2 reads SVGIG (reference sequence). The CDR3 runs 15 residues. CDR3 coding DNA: TGTGCCTGGAGTGTACGAAGGGACAGTAAAGGTGGCTACACCTTC. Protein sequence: CAWSVRRDSKGGYTF.

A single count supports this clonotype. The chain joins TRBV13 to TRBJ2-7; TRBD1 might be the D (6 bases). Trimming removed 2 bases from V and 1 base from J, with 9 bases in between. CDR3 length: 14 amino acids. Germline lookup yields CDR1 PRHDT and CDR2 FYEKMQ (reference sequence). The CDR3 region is CASSLSRGSYEQYF. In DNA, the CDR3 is TGTGCCAGCAGCTTATCAAGGGGGTCCTACGAGCAGTACTTC.

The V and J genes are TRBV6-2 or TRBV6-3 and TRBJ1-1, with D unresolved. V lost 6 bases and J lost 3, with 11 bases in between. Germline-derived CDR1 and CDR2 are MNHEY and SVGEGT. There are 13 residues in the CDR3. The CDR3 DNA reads TGTGCCAGCAGCCCAGGAATCTACACTGAAGCTTTCTTT. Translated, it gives CASSPGIYTEAFF.

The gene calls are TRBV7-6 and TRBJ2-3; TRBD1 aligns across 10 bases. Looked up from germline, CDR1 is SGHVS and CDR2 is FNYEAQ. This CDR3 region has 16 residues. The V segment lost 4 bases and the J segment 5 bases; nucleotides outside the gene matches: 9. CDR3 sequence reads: CASSSTRQGAKDTQYF. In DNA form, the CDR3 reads TGTGCCAGCAGCTCTACCCGACAGGGGGCGAAAGATACGCAGTATTTT.

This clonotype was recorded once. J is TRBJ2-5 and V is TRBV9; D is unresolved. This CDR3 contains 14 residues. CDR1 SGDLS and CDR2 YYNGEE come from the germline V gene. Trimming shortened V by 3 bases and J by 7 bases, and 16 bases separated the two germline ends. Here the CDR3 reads CASSAMSELATQYF. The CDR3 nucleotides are TGTGCCAGCAGCGCCATGTCGGAATTAGCGACCCAGTACTTC.

CDR3 sequence: CASSEYPSSYNEQFF. The CDR3 DNA follows: TGTGCCAGCAGTGAATACCCGAGCTCCTACAATGAGCAGTTCTTC. The rearrangement uses TRBV6-1 and TRBJ2-1; no clear D. Germline values: CDR1 MNHNS, CDR2 SASEGT. This CDR3 has 15 amino acids. Trimming stripped 2 bases from V and 0 bases from J, with 8 bases between.

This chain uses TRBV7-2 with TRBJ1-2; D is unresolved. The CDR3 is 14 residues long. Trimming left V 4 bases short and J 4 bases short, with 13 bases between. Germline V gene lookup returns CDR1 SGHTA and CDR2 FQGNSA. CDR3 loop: CASSYQSRSYGYTF. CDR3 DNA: TGTGCCAGCAGCTATCAGTCCCGCTCCTATGGCTACACCTTC.

The CDR3 region has the DNA TGTGCCAGCAGTTTACTGCCTCATGGCTACACCTTC. Translation: CASSLLPHGYTF. The chain is built from TRBV12-3 or TRBV12-4 and TRBJ1-2; D gene unclear. The germline V and J ends were trimmed by 2 bases and 6 bases, with 7 bases remaining between them. There are 12 residues in the CDR3.

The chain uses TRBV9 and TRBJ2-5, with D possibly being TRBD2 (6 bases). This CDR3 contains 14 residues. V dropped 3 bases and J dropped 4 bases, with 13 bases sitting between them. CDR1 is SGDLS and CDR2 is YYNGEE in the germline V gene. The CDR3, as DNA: TGTGCCAGCAGCGGGTCCCTGGGGGGAGAGACCCAGTACTTC. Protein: CASSGSLGGETQYF.

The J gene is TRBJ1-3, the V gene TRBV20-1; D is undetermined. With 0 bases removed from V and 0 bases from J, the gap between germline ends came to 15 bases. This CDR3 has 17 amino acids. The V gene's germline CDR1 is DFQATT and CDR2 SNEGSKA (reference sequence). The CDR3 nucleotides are TGCAGTGCTAGAGACGATACCTTCGACACCTCTGGAAACACCATATATTTT. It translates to CSARDDTFDTSGNTIYF.

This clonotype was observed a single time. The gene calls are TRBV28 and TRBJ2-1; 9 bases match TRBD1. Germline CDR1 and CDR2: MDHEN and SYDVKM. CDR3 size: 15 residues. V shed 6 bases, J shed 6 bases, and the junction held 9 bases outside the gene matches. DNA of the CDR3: TGTGCCAGCAGGACCCGAATGACAGGGGGCAATGAGCAGTTCTTC. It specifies CASRTRMTGGNEQFF.

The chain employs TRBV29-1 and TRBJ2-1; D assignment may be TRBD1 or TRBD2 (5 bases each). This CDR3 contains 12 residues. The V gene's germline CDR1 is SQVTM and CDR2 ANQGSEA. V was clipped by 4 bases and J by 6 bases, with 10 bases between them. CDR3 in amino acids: CSVGDLVNEQFF. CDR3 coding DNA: TGCAGCGTTGGGGACCTGGTCAATGAGCAGTTCTTC.

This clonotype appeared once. DNA of the CDR3: TGTGCCAGCAGTGCCCCCGGGACACGCAATCAGCCCCAGCATTTT. Translating it yields CASSAPGTRNQPQHF. This chain links TRBV2 with TRBJ1-5; weak D call: TRBD1 (6 bases). Germline V gene lookup returns CDR1 SNHLY and CDR2 FYNNEI. The germline V and J ends were trimmed by 4 bases and 2 bases, with 12 bases remaining between them. The CDR3 loop spans 15 amino acids.

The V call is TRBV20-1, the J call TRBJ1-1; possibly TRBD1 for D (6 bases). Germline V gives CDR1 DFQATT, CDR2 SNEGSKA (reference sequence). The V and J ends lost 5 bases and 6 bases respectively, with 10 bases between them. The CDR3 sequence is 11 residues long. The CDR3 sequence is CSALWTAEAFF. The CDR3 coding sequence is TGCAGTGCTCTGTGGACAGCTGAAGCTTTCTTT.

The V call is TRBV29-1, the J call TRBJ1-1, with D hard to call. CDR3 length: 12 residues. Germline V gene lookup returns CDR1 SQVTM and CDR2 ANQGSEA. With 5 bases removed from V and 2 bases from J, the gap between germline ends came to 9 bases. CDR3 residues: CSVKGFNTEAFF. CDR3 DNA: TGCAGCGTTAAGGGATTCAACACTGAAGCTTTCTTT.

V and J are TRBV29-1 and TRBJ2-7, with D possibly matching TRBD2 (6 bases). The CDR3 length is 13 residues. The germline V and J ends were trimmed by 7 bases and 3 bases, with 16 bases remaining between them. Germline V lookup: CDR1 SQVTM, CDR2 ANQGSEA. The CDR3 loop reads CSGGDPEGYEQYF. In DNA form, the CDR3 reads TGCAGCGGGGGGGATCCGGAAGGCTACGAGCAGTACTTC.

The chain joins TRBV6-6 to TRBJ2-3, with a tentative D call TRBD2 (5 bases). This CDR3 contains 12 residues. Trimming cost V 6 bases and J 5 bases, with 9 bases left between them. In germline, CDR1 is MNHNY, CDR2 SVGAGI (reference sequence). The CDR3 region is CASSWTVDTQYF. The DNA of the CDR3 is TGTGCCAGCAGCTGGACTGTAGATACGCAGTATTTT.

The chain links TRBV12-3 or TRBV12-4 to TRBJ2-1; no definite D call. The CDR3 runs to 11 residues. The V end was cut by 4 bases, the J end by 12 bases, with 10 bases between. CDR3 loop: CASSYMETQFF. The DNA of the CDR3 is TGTGCCAGCAGTTACATGGAGACGCAGTTCTTC.

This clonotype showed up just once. CDR3 protein: CASSWNPPYNEQFF. Written as DNA, the CDR3 is TGTGCCAGCAGTTGGAACCCCCCTTACAATGAGCAGTTCTTC. The J gene is TRBJ2-1, the V gene TRBV6-5; unclear D gene. Germline CDR1 reads MNHEY; CDR2 reads SVGAGI. This CDR3 is 14 amino acids long. V was shortened by 4 bases and J by 4 bases, with 11 bases between the two germline ends.

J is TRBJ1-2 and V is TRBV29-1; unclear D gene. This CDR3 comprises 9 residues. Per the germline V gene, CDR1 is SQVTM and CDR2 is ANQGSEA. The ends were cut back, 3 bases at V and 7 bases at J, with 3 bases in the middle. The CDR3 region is CSVEGGYTF. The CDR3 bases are TGCAGCGTTGAGGGTGGCTACACCTTC. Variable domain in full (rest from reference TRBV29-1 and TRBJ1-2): SAVISQKPSRDICQRGTSLTIQCQVDSQVTMMFWYRQQPGQSLTLIATANQGSEATYESGFVIDKFPISRPNLTFSTLTVSNMSPEDSSIYLCSVEGGYTFGSGTRLTVV.

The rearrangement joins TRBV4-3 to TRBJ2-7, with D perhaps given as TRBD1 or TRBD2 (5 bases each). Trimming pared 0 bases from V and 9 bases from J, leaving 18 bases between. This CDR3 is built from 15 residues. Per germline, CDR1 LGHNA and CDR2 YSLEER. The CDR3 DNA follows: TGCGCCAGCAGCCAAGATCTAAAGGGACGATTCGGGCAGTACTTC. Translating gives CASSQDLKGRFGQYF.